This TCR beta chain came from a study of T cells in tumors after PD-1 blockade. Overall study: Mean per tumor sample: approximately 26,000 templates (about 550-99,264), over 6,000 unique clonotypes. Study-wide points: Around 37% of tumor TCR clonotypes were also found in blood. Clonal replacement, not reinvigoration, is suggested for expanded exhausted CD8+ clones after therapy.

Sequenced by immunoSEQ multiplex PCR; TCRdb stores in-frame clones only, minus some. The repertoire includes about 9,200 clones, 55% to 65% of them detected once, and 3.5% to 5% sits in the top ten. Tumor biopsies came from the same primary tumor site before and after PD-1 blockade. The CDR3 runs to 15 residues. CDR1 is SGDLS and CDR2 is YYNGEE in the germline V gene. J lost 0 bases, V lost 4 bases, and 4 bases had no gene match. A note on this clone: Antigen: not known. Other nucleotide sequences from this sample produce the same CDR3.

This TCR was sampled from a human donor with basal cell carcinoma. The sample consisted of tumor tissue, taken after anti-PD-1 treatment. V usage is TRBV9 and J usage is TRBJ2-1; 7 bases are a match to TRBD1. CDR3 bases: TGTGCCAGCAGCCCCAGGGGGAGCTCCTACAATGAGCAGTTCTTC. Translation: CASSPRGSSYNEQFF.